A single sample is the source of the 3 T cell receptor beta chains below, sequenced in a study of control samples from healthy donors and cancer patients. The method was immunoSEQ multiplex PCR; TCRdb's version includes in-frame clones alone and lacks a portion of them. Of 95,000 to 100,000 clones listed, roughly 86% are singletons. The specimen sequenced was blood. These receptors all come from a man aged 55 to 70 in good health.

The table lists this clone with a few counts. This rearrangement joins TRBV28 to TRBJ1-4; 7 bases map to TRBD1. V shed 4 bases and J 4 bases; nucleotides not matched to a gene: 3. The CDR3 runs to 14 residues. Germline CDR1 and CDR2: MDHEN and SYDVKM. Here the CDR3 DNA reads TGTGCCAGCAGTTCGGGACAGTTTAATGAAAAACTGTTTTTT. Protein: CASSSGQFNEKLFF.

This chain links TRBV10-3 with TRBJ2-3; D gene uncertain. Germline loops: CDR1 ENHRY, CDR2 SYGVKD. V dropped 0 bases and J dropped 4 bases, with 5 bases sitting between them. There are 13 residues in the CDR3. The CDR3 sequence: CAISESSADTQYF. The CDR3 nucleotides read TGTGCCATCAGTGAGTCAAGTGCAGATACGCAGTATTTT.

V is TRBV7-9 and J is TRBJ1-1, with a weak D call TRBD1 (5 bases). The V and J ends lost 5 bases and 0 bases respectively, with 13 bases between them. Germline CDR1 SEHNR, CDR2 FQNEAQ (reference sequence). This CDR3 comprises 15 residues. The CDR3 reads CASSKGEVMNTEAFF. For the CDR3, the DNA is TGTGCCAGCAGCAAAGGGGAGGTTATGAACACTGAAGCTTTCTTT. The variable domain in full, completed from reference TRBV7-9 and TRBJ1-1, reads DTGVSQNPRHKITKRGQNVTFRCDPISEHNRLYWYRQTLGQGPEFLTYFQNEAQLEKSRLLSDRFSAERPKGSFSTLEIQRTEQGDSAMYLCASSKGEVMNTEAFFGQGTRLTVV.